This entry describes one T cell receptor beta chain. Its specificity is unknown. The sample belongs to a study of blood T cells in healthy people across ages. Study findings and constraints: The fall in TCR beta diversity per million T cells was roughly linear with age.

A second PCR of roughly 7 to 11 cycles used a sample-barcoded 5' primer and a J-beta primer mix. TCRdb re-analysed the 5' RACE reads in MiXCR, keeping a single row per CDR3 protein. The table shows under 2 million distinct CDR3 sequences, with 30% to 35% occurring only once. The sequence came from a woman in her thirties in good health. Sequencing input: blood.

The CDR3 loop is CASRGTVFSYNEQYF. CDR3 coding DNA: TGTGCCAGTAGAGGGACAGTATTCTCCTACAATGAGCAGTACTTC. The chain recombines TRBV19 with TRBJ2-1; 7 bases fit TRBD1. The better agreement between TRBJ2-7 and the DNA end casts doubt on the J call. Germline V gives CDR1 LNHDA, CDR2 SQIVND (reference sequence). This CDR3 is built from 15 residues.